Presented here are 10 T cell receptor beta chains from one specimen sequenced in a study of T cell clones after liver transplantation. Sequencing used immunoSEQ multiplex PCR; TCRdb keeps in-frame clones, though not all of them. The sample has roughly 100,000 clones, 82% seen once. The sequencing here drew on CD4+ T cells from blood, taken before liver transplant. These receptor sequences come from a human donor who received a liver transplant.

V and J are TRBV14 and TRBJ1-2; tentatively, D is TRBD1 (5 bases). CDR1 SGHDN and CDR2 FVKESK come from the germline V gene. The V end was cut by 4 bases, the J end by 7 bases, with 19 bases between. The CDR3 sequence is 15 residues long. CDR3 sequence (DNA): TGTGCCAGCAGCCGGGGGGGGACCTTCCTTGGTGGCTACACCTTC. It translates to CASSRGGTFLGGYTF.

This clone was found once. The CDR3 DNA reads TGTGCCAGCAGCTCCCAGGCGGGGGGGAAAAACATTCAGTACTTC. The encoded protein is CASSSQAGGKNIQYF. The chain employs TRBV11-1 and TRBJ2-4, with TRBD2 matching 9 bases. Germline lookup yields CDR1 SGHAT and CDR2 FQDESV (reference sequence). CDR3 size: 15 residues. Trimming cost V 4 bases and J 4 bases; bases outside gene matches: 5.

The chain has TRBV6-1 and TRBJ1-3; possible D gene TRBD1, 6 bases. The germline gives CDR1 MNHNS, CDR2 SASEGT. The CDR3 has 16 residues. Trimming left V 2 bases short and J 0 bases short, with 11 bases between. CDR3 DNA: TGTGCCAGCAGTGAATTAACAGGGCGCTCTGGAAACACCATATATTTT. Encoded protein: CASSELTGRSGNTIYF.

The chain couples TRBV7-8 to TRBJ2-5; tentatively, D is TRBD1 (5 bases). Germline assignment: CDR1 SGHVS and CDR2 FQNEAQ. This CDR3 spans 15 amino acids. The ends were cut back, 1 base at V and 4 bases at J, with 13 bases in the middle. CDR3 coding DNA: TGTGCCAGCAGCTTAGGACTCCTGGGGCGAGAGACCCAGTACTTC. Its protein is CASSLGLLGRETQYF.

This clone has only one observation. The chain carries TRBV25-1 and TRBJ1-4, with D unresolved. This CDR3 has 14 residues. Trimming removed 5 bases at V and 8 bases at J, with 15 bases between. Germline-derived CDR1 and CDR2 are MGHDK and SYGVNS. The CDR3 sequence is CASSPPGGSEKLFF. The CDR3 DNA is TGTGCCAGCAGTCCACCGGGAGGTTCCGAAAAACTGTTTTTT.

The rearrangement uses TRBV11-2 and TRBJ2-7; tentatively, D is TRBD1 (5 bases). CDR1 is SGHAT, CDR2 FQNNGV, per germline. The CDR3 runs to 13 residues. V lost 0 bases and J 7 bases, leaving 10 bases between the germline ends. CDR3 coding DNA: TGTGCCAGCAGCTTAGAACCAGGGTGGGAGCAGTACTTC. The encoded protein is CASSLEPGWEQYF.

V usage is TRBV11-3 and J usage is TRBJ1-1; D ambiguous. With 0 bases removed from V and 1 base from J, the gap between germline ends came to 6 bases. CDR1 and CDR2 (germline): SGHNT, YENEEA. CDR3 length: 14 amino acids. The CDR3 loop is CASSLEGENTEAFF. Written as DNA, the CDR3 is TGTGCCAGCAGCTTAGAGGGTGAGAACACTGAAGCTTTCTTT.

This clone was seen once. This chain connects TRBV28 to TRBJ2-7; D perhaps matches TRBD1 (7 bases). The ends were cut back, 6 bases at V and 5 bases at J, with 26 bases in the middle. CDR3 length: 17 residues. Germline values: CDR1 MDHEN, CDR2 SYDVKM. The CDR3 region has the DNA TGTGCCAGCAGACGGATTCAGGGGGGTGAACGAACCCACGAGCAGTACTTC. Its translation is CASRRIQGGERTHEQYF.

V usage is TRBV5-8 and J usage is TRBJ1-4; 7 nucleotides agree with TRBD1. Germline V gene lookup returns CDR1 SGHTS and CDR2 YDEGEE. The V gene end was trimmed by 6 bases and the J gene end by 8 bases; junction bases not matched to a gene: 16. The CDR3 loop spans 16 amino acids. Here the CDR3 reads CASTLSLRDSREKLFF. The CDR3 DNA reads as TGTGCCAGCACCCTCTCCCTTAGGGACAGCAGGGAAAAACTGTTTTTT.

V gene TRBV6-5 combines with J gene TRBJ1-2, with a possible D match to TRBD1 (5 bases). Per the germline V gene, CDR1 is MNHEY and CDR2 is SVGAGI. The CDR3 length is 14 residues. V was pared by 0 bases and J by 8 bases, with 13 bases between. The CDR3 reads CASSYSAGRRGYTF. CDR3 DNA: TGTGCCAGCAGTTACTCGGCGGGGCGACGCGGCTACACCTTC.